What follows are 23 T cell receptor beta chains derived from one specimen sequenced in a study of blood T cell repertoires in COVID-19. Only in-frame clones appear in the TCRdb table, and some are missing; sequencing was by immunoSEQ multiplex PCR. The sample shows under 300,000 clones, 84% of them seen only once. Sequencing input: peripheral blood. Receptor source: a middle-aged man with acute or convalescent COVID-19.

V gene TRBV3-1 (or the pseudogene TRBV3-2) combines with J gene TRBJ2-3; a weak D match, TRBD1 (6 bases). This CDR3 is 15 amino acids long. Germline loops: CDR1 LGHDT, CDR2 YNNKEL (reference sequence). V shed 3 bases and J shed 0 bases, with 10 bases lying between them. The CDR3 loop is CASSQERGSTDTQYF. DNA for the CDR3: TGTGCCAGCAGCCAGGAGAGGGGGAGCACAGATACGCAGTATTTT.

The chain joins TRBV6-5 to TRBJ2-7, with 9 positions matching TRBD1. J was trimmed by 7 bases and V by 5 bases; bases with no gene match: 9. From germline, CDR1 is MNHEY and CDR2 SVGAGI. This CDR3 is built from 14 residues. In nucleotides, the CDR3 is TGTGCCAGCAGTAGTGCCGGGACAGGGAGGGAGCAGTACTTC. Translation: CASSSAGTGREQYF.

The chain employs TRBV29-1 and TRBJ1-2; D gene unclear. CDR3 length equals 10 residues. The V end was cut by 4 bases, the J end by 8 bases, with 8 bases between. Germline assignment: CDR1 SQVTM and CDR2 ANQGSEA. CDR3 in amino acids: CSVAGGGYTF. The CDR3 DNA sequence: TGCAGCGTTGCCGGCGGGGGCTACACCTTC.

The genes are TRBV27 and TRBJ2-1; 10 nucleotides match TRBD2. The CDR3 extends over 17 amino acids. From germline, CDR1 is MNHEY and CDR2 SMNVEV (reference sequence). Trimming took 2 bases from V and 4 from J; bases not matched to a gene: 8. CDR3 nucleotide sequence: TGTGCCAGCAGTTTACGGGCCCTAGCGGGGGCATACAATGAGCAGTTCTTC. Residues: CASSLRALAGAYNEQFF.

This clone appeared a single time. The CDR3 nucleotides are TGTGCCAGCAGTTACGACAGGAACACTGAAGCTTTCTTT. This gives the protein CASSYDRNTEAFF. The rearrangement links TRBV6-6 to TRBJ1-1; D is possibly TRBD1 (5 bases). The CDR3 covers 13 residues. Trimming shortened V by 2 bases and J by 1 base, and 5 bases separated the two germline ends. Germline CDR1 and CDR2: MNHNY and SVGAGI (reference sequence).

The chain employs TRBV29-1 and TRBJ2-1; TRBD2 might be the D (6 bases). Trimming stripped 8 bases from V and 7 bases from J, with 27 bases between. CDR1 and CDR2 from the germline V gene are SQVTM and ANQGSEA. The CDR3 totals 16 residues. Written as DNA, the CDR3 is TGCAGCCCCCCTGACGGACGAAGTAGGGCGGGGAATGAGCAGTTCTTC. Protein sequence: CSPPDGRSRAGNEQFF.

This clone appeared a single time. The V call is TRBV15, the J call TRBJ1-5; D is perhaps TRBD1 (6 bases). V was pared by 0 bases and J by 1 base, with 10 bases between. The germline gives CDR1 LNHNV, CDR2 YYDKDF (reference sequence). The CDR3 is made up of 16 amino acids. CDR3 residues: CATSRDGQGSNQPQHF. Here the CDR3 DNA reads TGTGCCACCAGCAGAGATGGGCAGGGGAGCAATCAGCCCCAGCATTTT.

The chain combines TRBV30 with TRBJ2-1; D unresolved. The germline V gene has CDR1 GTSNPN and CDR2 SVGIG (reference sequence). The CDR3 spans 10 residues. The ends were cut back, 3 bases at V and 9 bases at J, with 6 bases in the middle. The CDR3 here is CAWRSSEQFF. In DNA form, the CDR3 reads TGTGCCTGGAGATCTAGTGAGCAGTTCTTC.

This clone was recorded a few times. The chain is built from TRBV3-1 (or the pseudogene TRBV3-2) and TRBJ2-7; D is possibly TRBD2 (6 bases). Germline CDR1 reads LGHDT; CDR2 reads YNNKEL (reference sequence). The CDR3 contains 12 residues. V lost 4 bases, J lost 4 bases, and 8 bases lay in between. The CDR3 sequence: CASSPGTYEQYF. The CDR3 coding sequence is TGTGCCAGCAGCCCCGGGACTTACGAGCAGTACTTC.

The chain uses TRBV12-5 and TRBJ1-2; 9 bases match TRBD1. The junction had 5 bases not matched to a gene; V was cut back by 6 bases and J by 3 bases. The CDR3 has 14 residues. The V gene's germline CDR1 is LGHNT and CDR2 FRNRAP. The CDR3 region is CASGSGQGYYGYTF. CDR3 in DNA: TGTGCTAGTGGATCGGGACAGGGCTACTATGGCTACACCTTC. The complete variable domain, with remaining parts taken from reference TRBV12-5 and TRBJ1-2, reads DARVTQTPRHKVTEMGQEVTMRCQPILGHNTVFWYRQTMMQGLELLAYFRNRAPLDDSGMPKDRFSAEMPDATLATLKIQPSEPRDSAVYFCASGSGQGYYGYTFGSGTRLTVV.

A few counts support this clone. The chain links TRBV11-2 to TRBJ1-2; D is unresolved. The CDR3 sequence is 15 residues long. V shed 5 bases and J shed 0 bases, with 13 bases lying between them. CDR1 and CDR2 (germline): SGHAT, FQNNGV. This CDR3 is CASSRAGEANYGYTF. CDR3 coding DNA: TGTGCCAGCAGCCGGGCGGGAGAAGCTAACTATGGCTACACCTTC.

This clone showed up just a few times. The chain is built from TRBV24-1 and TRBJ2-2, with 9 bases matching TRBD1. The V gene end was trimmed by 3 bases and the J gene end by 6 bases; junction bases not matched to a gene: 7. There are 16 residues in the CDR3. Per the germline V gene, CDR1 is KGHDR and CDR2 is SFDVKD. The CDR3, as DNA: TGTGCCACCAGTGATCTAGGACAGGGGAATTCCGGGGAGCTGTTTTTT. Its translation is CATSDLGQGNSGELFF.

The chain carries TRBV4-2 and TRBJ1-2; D is ambiguous. The germline CDR1 and CDR2 sequences are LGHNA and YNFKEQ. The CDR3 runs to 15 residues. Trimming shortened V by 0 bases and J by 2 bases, and 10 bases separated the two germline ends. CDR3 sequence reads: CASSQDFEGNYGYTF. The CDR3 nucleotides read TGTGCCAGCAGCCAAGATTTCGAGGGAAACTATGGCTACACCTTC.

This chain uses TRBV19 with TRBJ2-5; 7 nucleotides agree with TRBD1. Germline V gene lookup returns CDR1 LNHDA and CDR2 SQIVND (reference sequence). Trimming removed 7 bases from V and 5 bases from J; junction bases left unmatched: 4. CDR3 length equals 12 residues. The CDR3 region is CASNRGGETQYF. In DNA, the CDR3 is TGTGCCAGTAACAGGGGCGGGGAGACCCAGTACTTC.

The V call is TRBV24-1, the J call TRBJ1-2, with D possibly matching TRBD1 (5 bases). The germline V and J ends were trimmed by 6 bases and 2 bases, with 12 bases remaining between them. Germline CDR1 and CDR2: KGHDR and SFDVKD. The CDR3 has 14 amino acids. The CDR3 region has the DNA TGTGCCACCAGTCATCGTGGGGGGAACTATGGCTACACCTTC. Its translation is CATSHRGGNYGYTF.

The chain is built from TRBV10-1 and TRBJ2-7; weak D call: TRBD2 (5 bases). The CDR3 runs to 20 residues. V lost 3 bases and J lost 4, with 31 bases in between. Per the germline V gene, CDR1 is WNHNN and CDR2 is SYGVQD (reference sequence). The CDR3 loop is CASSDTRPNFQSTTRYEQYF. Here the CDR3 DNA reads TGCGCCAGCAGTGATACGCGCCCAAACTTCCAGAGCACTACTAGGTACGAGCAGTACTTC.

The CDR3 region is CASSEGGTNHNEQFF. The DNA of the CDR3 is TGTGCCAGCAGTGAAGGGGGGACTAACCACAATGAGCAGTTCTTC. The chain is built from TRBV2 and TRBJ2-1; 7 nucleotides agree with TRBD2. The CDR3 contains 15 residues. V shed 1 base, J shed 5 bases, and the junction held 5 bases outside the gene matches. In germline, CDR1 is SNHLY, CDR2 FYNNEI.

The V gene is TRBV5-1, the J gene TRBJ2-2; 12 nucleotides agree with TRBD2. This CDR3 contains 16 residues. CDR1 is SGHRS, CDR2 YFSETQ, per germline. After removal of 4 bases from V and 4 bases from J, the junction contained 5 bases not matched to a gene. CDR3 nucleotide sequence: TGCGCCAGCAGCAGCGGACTAGCGGGGACCACCGGGGAGCTGTTTTTT. This sequence encodes CASSSGLAGTTGELFF.

The genes are TRBV19 and TRBJ2-7; TRBD2 aligns across 13 bases. The CDR3 consists of 15 residues. Germline V gives CDR1 LNHDA, CDR2 SQIVND (reference sequence). V was clipped by 5 bases and J by 3 bases; unmatched bases: 4. CDR3 loop: CASSAGTSGIYEQYF. The CDR3 nucleotides are TGTGCCAGTAGTGCAGGGACTAGCGGGATCTACGAGCAGTACTTC.

V and J are TRBV25-1 and TRBJ2-7; a weak D match, TRBD2 (6 bases). Germline V CDR1 and CDR2: MGHDK, SYGVNS. This CDR3 is built from 15 residues. V lost 3 bases and J 7 bases, leaving 19 bases between the germline ends. In nucleotides, the CDR3 is TGTGCCAGCAGTGATGCCGGGGGTAGAATTCTAGAGCAGTACTTC. This gives the protein CASSDAGGRILEQYF.

The chain uses TRBV5-1 and TRBJ2-4; 7 bases align to TRBD1. The CDR3 is made up of 14 amino acids. J lost 11 bases, V lost 3 bases, and 11 bases had no gene match. Germline V gene lookup returns CDR1 SGHRS and CDR2 YFSETQ. In nucleotides, the CDR3 is TGCGCCAGCAGCTCTATGACAGGGTCGAAGGTTCAGTACTTC. Its translation: CASSSMTGSKVQYF.

This clone has a single count. The V call is TRBV24-1, the J call TRBJ1-4, with a weak D call TRBD1 (6 bases). Trimming stripped 5 bases from V and 10 bases from J, with 22 bases between. Per germline, CDR1 KGHDR and CDR2 SFDVKD. This CDR3 has 16 amino acids. Written as DNA, the CDR3 is TGTGCCACCAGTGCCCAGGGTTCCCCGGGGGGGGCAAAACTGTTTTTT. Translated, it gives CATSAQGSPGGAKLFF.

In its sample, this clone was seen a few times. V is TRBV7-9 and J is TRBJ2-7; a weak D match, TRBD1 (5 bases). The CDR3 runs 13 residues. The germline CDR1 and CDR2 sequences are SEHNR and FQNEAQ (reference sequence). V lost 5 bases and J lost 3, with 11 bases in between. Here the CDR3 reads CASSPDTNYEQYF. The CDR3 DNA is TGTGCCAGCAGCCCGGACACCAACTACGAGCAGTACTTC.